This T cell receptor beta chain was documented in a study of spatial heterogeneity in lung cancer. V lost 5 bases and J lost 6; bases outside the gene matches: 7. The CDR3 length is 15 residues. Germline V gives CDR1 SGHTA, CDR2 FQGTGA. Time point of the sample: sample taken at primary tumor resection. This clonotype has just a few counts. TCRdb itself ran the 5' RACE reads through MiXCR, one entry per CDR3 protein. Among fewer than 45,000 distinct CDR3 sequences listed, about 6.5% were seen once. V and J are TRBV7-3 and TRBJ2-1, with 10 bases identical to TRBD1. The material was PBMCs, obtained at surgery. The origin of this receptor is a female donor with early-stage non-small cell lung cancer. In DNA, the CDR3 is TGTGCCAGCAGCACCCCGGGACAGGGGTCCAATGAGCAGTTCTTC. This codes for CASSTPGQGSNEQFF.